The clone carrying this T cell receptor (beta chain) was recorded at least ten times. MiXCR, applied by TCRdb to the reads, yields one record per CDR3 protein. The sample includes hundreds of thousands of distinct CDR3 sequences, 35% to 45% of them seen just once. This sample was taken from a study of T cell repertoires in cytomegalovirus infection. The V and J ends lost 1 base and 8 bases, in that order; junction bases with no gene match: 11. The CDR3 is 17 amino acids. Germline V gives CDR1 SGHTA, CDR2 FQGTGA. Material: PBMCs. The clonotype originates from a human donor in good health (CMV status not recorded). Some clones in this sample may be carry-over from other donors' samples. V and J are TRBV7-3 and TRBJ2-5, with 12 bases lining up with TRBD1. The CDR3 DNA sequence: TGTGCCAGCAGCTTAAGACAAGGGACAGGGGGCGAAATAACCCAGTACTTC. Protein product: CASSLRQGTGGEITQYF.